These 18 T cell receptor beta chains share one sample of origin, sequenced in a study of blood T cells in healthy people across ages. A J-beta primer mix and a sample-barcoded 5' primer were used in a second PCR of about 7 to 11 cycles. TCRdb itself ran the 5' RACE reads through MiXCR, one entry per CDR3 protein. In the table there are over 1,300,000 distinct CDR3 sequences, 45% to 70% of which are singletons. Sequences were obtained from blood. These receptor sequences come from a man aged 18-30 years in good health.

This clonotype was picked up a small number of times. V and J are TRBV6-2 or TRBV6-3 and TRBJ2-1; D ambiguous. The CDR3 extends over 17 amino acids. CDR1 is MNHEY and CDR2 is SVGEGT in the germline V gene. Trimming left V 0 bases short and J 8 bases short, with 20 bases between. Here the CDR3 reads CASSYSRTLQIPDEQFF. DNA for the CDR3: TGTGCCAGCAGTTACTCGAGAACCCTACAGATCCCCGATGAGCAGTTCTTC.

The J gene is TRBJ2-2, the V gene TRBV6-2 or TRBV6-3; maybe TRBD2 (6 bases). From germline, CDR1 is MNHEY and CDR2 SVGEGT. The CDR3 covers 13 residues. Trimming stripped 6 bases from V and 6 bases from J, with 11 bases between. The CDR3 is CASRRRGAGELFF. CDR3 in DNA: TGTGCCAGCAGACGGCGGGGCGCCGGGGAGCTGTTTTTT.

V and J are TRBV5-1 and TRBJ2-1, with 14 nucleotides matching TRBD2. The V gene end was trimmed by 4 bases and the J gene end by 8 bases; junction bases not matched to a gene: 8. This CDR3 contains 16 residues. In germline, CDR1 is SGHRS, CDR2 YFSETQ. The CDR3 nucleotides read TGCGCCAGCAGCGACGGGACTAGCGGGGGATGTGATGAGCAGTTCTTC. This sequence encodes CASSDGTSGGCDEQFF. Supplemented by reference TRBV5-1 and TRBJ2-1, the full variable domain reads KAGVTQTPRYLIKTRGQQVTLSCSPISGHRSVSWYQQTPGQGLQFLFEYFSETQRNKGNFPGRFSGRQFSNSRSEMNVSTLELGDSALYLCASSDGTSGGCDEQFFGPGTRLTVL.

This clonotype was seen once. The chain uses TRBV2 and TRBJ2-4; 9 nucleotides line up with TRBD1. The V gene end was trimmed by 4 bases and the J gene end by 0 bases; junction bases not matched to a gene: 10. Germline CDR1 SNHLY, CDR2 FYNNEI. This CDR3 spans 18 amino acids. Written as DNA, the CDR3 is TGTGCCAGCAGTGTGAGAAGGACAGGGGAAGGAGCCAAAAACATTCAGTACTTC. Translation: CASSVRRTGEGAKNIQYF. Complete variable domain (other parts from reference TRBV2 and TRBJ2-4): EPEVTQTPSHQVTQMGQEVILRCVPISNHLYFYWYRQILGQKVEFLVSFYNNEISEKSEIFDDQFSVERPDGSNFTLKIRSTKLEDSAMYFCASSVRRTGEGAKNIQYFGAGTRLSVL.

There are many counts of this clonotype. The chain employs TRBV2 and TRBJ2-6, with unresolved D. The V end lost 4 bases, the J end lost 4 bases, and 14 bases lay between the germline ends. Germline values: CDR1 SNHLY, CDR2 FYNNEI. The CDR3 runs to 16 residues. The CDR3 region is CASSGTELRGANVLTF. The CDR3 DNA reads TGTGCCAGCAGTGGAACAGAACTGAGGGGGGCCAACGTCCTGACTTTC.

This clonotype turned up a few times. The V gene is TRBV29-1, the J gene TRBJ2-1; tentative D call: TRBD1 (6 bases). This CDR3 has 13 residues. The V gene lost 3 bases and the J gene lost 5 bases, with 11 bases spanning the gap. Germline values: CDR1 SQVTM, CDR2 ANQGSEA. The chain's CDR3 is CSVDRGLNNEQFF. Written as DNA, the CDR3 is TGCAGCGTTGACAGGGGTTTGAACAATGAGCAGTTCTTC.

Only one count was recorded for this clonotype. The chain links TRBV4-1 to TRBJ2-1, with TRBD1 matching over 10 bases. The germline gives CDR1 MGHRA, CDR2 YSYEKL. J gave up 4 bases and V 2 bases, and 8 bases lay outside the gene matches. The CDR3 extends over 17 amino acids. DNA of the CDR3: TGCGCCAGCAGCCAAACCTGGGACAGGGGCCCTTACAATGAGCAGTTCTTC. Residues: CASSQTWDRGPYNEQFF.

The rearrangement links TRBV20-1 to TRBJ2-5, with D possibly matching TRBD2 (6 bases). The J call may be wrong; the DNA end is better matched by TRBJ2-7. CDR1 is DFQATT and CDR2 is SNEGSKA in the germline V gene (reference sequence). The length of the CDR3 is 14 residues. The CDR3 region has the DNA TGCAGTGCATCCTTGCCGGGAGTAGGCTACGAGCAGTACTTC. Translation gives CSASLPGVGYEQYF.

The table lists this clonotype with a few counts. The rearrangement uses TRBV12-3 or TRBV12-4 and TRBJ2-5; a possible D gene is TRBD2 (5 bases). V lost 5 bases, J lost 1 base, and 14 bases lay in between. The CDR3 sequence is 15 residues long. CDR3 sequence reads: CASSSGPPSQETQYF. The CDR3 DNA is TGTGCCAGCAGTAGCGGACCGCCCTCCCAAGAGACCCAGTACTTC.

This rearrangement joins TRBV6-2 or TRBV6-3 to TRBJ2-1, with 15 bases that match TRBD2. The CDR3 length is 19 residues. The J segment lost 0 bases and the V segment lost 2 bases, leaving 5 bases of the junction unmatched. Germline values: CDR1 MNHEY, CDR2 SVGEGT. In nucleotides, the CDR3 is TGTGCCAGCAGTTACGGGACTAGCGGGAGGACCTACTCCTACAATGAGCAGTTCTTC. This encodes CASSYGTSGRTYSYNEQFF.

This chain joins TRBV28 and TRBJ1-1; TRBD1 is a possible D gene (5 bases). The CDR3 is made up of 16 amino acids. The germline gives CDR1 MDHEN, CDR2 SYDVKM. V was shortened by 5 bases and J by 0 bases, with 16 bases between the two germline ends. CDR3: CASSGAQSYMNTEAFF. DNA of the CDR3: TGTGCCAGCAGTGGGGCACAGTCCTACATGAACACTGAAGCTTTCTTT.

CDR3 sequence reads: CASSLRVRTGDNEQFF. In DNA form, the CDR3 reads TGCGCCAGCAGCTTACGCGTGCGGACAGGGGACAATGAGCAGTTCTTC. The V gene is TRBV5-1, the J gene TRBJ2-1, with TRBD1 matching 9 bases. The CDR3 is made up of 16 amino acids. The germline CDR1 and CDR2 sequences are SGHRS and YFSETQ. The junction had 8 bases not matched to a gene; V was cut back by 2 bases and J by 5 bases.

The chain has TRBV7-9 and TRBJ2-1; no definite D call. The V and J ends lost 7 bases and 10 bases respectively, with 23 bases between them. Germline CDR1 SEHNR, CDR2 FQNEAQ (reference sequence). The CDR3 contains 15 residues. The CDR3 coding sequence is TGTGCCAGCACCATCCTCAGCGACGGAAATGGGGAGCAGTTCTTC. Translation gives CASTILSDGNGEQFF.

The V and J genes are TRBV6-2 or TRBV6-3 and TRBJ1-5; unclear D gene. V was trimmed by 6 bases and J by 8 bases, leaving 17 bases between them. Germline assignment: CDR1 MNHEY and CDR2 SVGEGT. This CDR3 has 14 amino acids. The CDR3 DNA reads TGTGCCAGCAGCCTATCTAAAAAGGAGGAGCCCCAGCATTTT. Translation: CASSLSKKEEPQHF.

This chain connects TRBV28 to TRBJ1-6; D is unclear. In germline, CDR1 is MDHEN, CDR2 SYDVKM. V lost 5 bases to trimming and J lost 7 bases, with 18 bases between them. The CDR3 runs 16 residues. The CDR3 sequence: CASSVITGSLNSPLHF. CDR3 nucleotide sequence: TGTGCCAGCAGTGTAATTACGGGATCTTTGAATTCACCCCTCCACTTT.

There are a few counts of this clonotype. The chain employs TRBV2 and TRBJ2-7; D uncertain. Germline V CDR1 and CDR2: SNHLY, FYNNEI. The ends were cut back, 5 bases at V and 11 bases at J, with 25 bases in the middle. The CDR3 has 15 amino acids. The CDR3 coding sequence is TGTGCCAGCAGTAAAACCGACATGGTAGCCTCCCCTAAGTACTTC. This codes for CASSKTDMVASPKYF. The full variable domain, in which reference TRBV2 and TRBJ2-7 provide the parts outside the CDR3, is EPEVTQTPSHQVTQMGQEVILRCVPISNHLYFYWYRQILGQKVEFLVSFYNNEISEKSEIFDDQFSVERPDGSNFTLKIRSTKLEDSAMYFCASSKTDMVASPKYFGPGTRLTVT.

This clonotype was seen a single time. The chain links TRBV5-1 to TRBJ1-1; no firm D call. The CDR3 loop spans 14 amino acids. V was pared by 0 bases and J by 2 bases, with 8 bases between. CDR1 and CDR2 from the germline V gene are SGHRS and YFSETQ. In nucleotides, the CDR3 is TGCGCCAGCAGCTTGGCCCAGTTAAACACTGAAGCTTTCTTT. Encoded protein: CASSLAQLNTEAFF.

This chain links TRBV6-5 with TRBJ2-7; the D gene could be TRBD1 or TRBD2 (5 bases each). Trimming took off 10 bases at V and 3 bases at J, with 16 bases between the two ends. This CDR3 contains 13 residues. Germline loops: CDR1 MNHEY, CDR2 SVGAGI. The CDR3 here is CATRRGASYEQYF. The CDR3 nucleotides read TGTGCCACGCGAAGAGGGGCAAGCTACGAGCAGTACTTC.